This entry describes one TCR beta chain. This sample was taken from a study of TIL therapy for anti-PD-1-resistant metastatic lung cancer. The wider study: By whole-exome sequencing, median non-synonymous tumor mutation burden was over 1.2 mutations per megabase.

Germline-derived CDR1 and CDR2 are SGHAT and FQNNGV. The CDR3 is 17 residues long. V trimming: 5 bases; J trimming: 2 bases; junction bases outside the gene matches: 11. Time point noted: pre-treatment sample, taken before nivolumab and TIL therapy. The libraries were made with immunoSEQ v3. Measured with immunoSEQ multiplex PCR; TCRdb has only the in-frame clones, and not every one. The data show approximately 57,000 clones, 81% seen once. The TCR was taken from a person between 25 and 80 years old with non-small cell lung cancer. This chain links TRBV11-2 with TRBJ2-3, with 9 bases matching TRBD2. Sequencing was performed on blood, taken at baseline. The CDR3 DNA reads as TGTGCCAGCAGCCCCAGTTTTTGGACTAGCGACACAGATACGCAGTATTTT. It yields the protein CASSPSFWTSDTDTQYF.